The 26 T cell receptor beta chains reported below all come from one sample, sequenced in a study of cytotoxic CD8 clonotypes in ibrutinib-treated CLL (dated by TCRdb to the early 2020s). Receptors were amplified or captured by the immunoSEQ multiplex PCR assay. The table was pulled from immuneACCESS by TCRdb, which kept in-frame rearrangements only. Such tables lose some clones; where checked, under half of the loss comes from unresolved V genes, and the rest has no known cause. The sample records approximately 300,000 clones, around four fifths of which are singletons. The ten largest clonotypes hold under 8.5% of the sample. Source: PBMCs, taken before ibrutinib treatment. The receptors were gathered from a human donor with chronic lymphocytic leukemia.

CDR3 region: CASTPERGLKTQYF. The CDR3 DNA sequence: TGTGCCAGCACCCCGGAGAGGGGCCTGAAGACCCAGTACTTC. The V call is TRBV7-2, the J call TRBJ2-5, with D perhaps TRBD1 or TRBD2 (5 bases each). CDR3 length equals 14 residues. CDR1 is SGHTA and CDR2 is FQGNSA in the germline V gene. V was trimmed by 7 bases and J by 6 bases, leaving 18 bases between them.

CDR3 sequence: CASSLSAGVSYNEQFF. CDR3 in DNA: TGTGCCAGCAGCCTCTCAGCGGGAGTCTCCTACAATGAGCAGTTCTTC. V and J are TRBV4-2 and TRBJ2-1; 8 positions match TRBD2. Unmatched junction bases numbered 5, after V lost 4 bases and J lost 0 bases. The CDR3 runs 16 residues. The V gene's germline CDR1 is LGHNA and CDR2 YNFKEQ.

The gene calls are TRBV7-2 and TRBJ2-5; 11 bases are a match to TRBD1. With V trimmed by 8 bases and J by 7 bases, 6 bases remained unmatched. The CDR3 is made up of 13 amino acids. The germline V gene has CDR1 SGHTA and CDR2 FQGNSA. The CDR3 nucleotides are TGTGCCAGCGGACAGGGGGCGTTGAGGACCCAGTACTTC. This translates into CASGQGALRTQYF.

This chain links TRBV28 with TRBJ1-1; D uncertain. The CDR3 extends over 13 amino acids. The V end lost 2 bases, the J end lost 1 base, and 5 bases lay between the germline ends. Germline V gene data show CDR1 as MDHEN and CDR2 as SYDVKM. DNA of the CDR3: TGTGCCAGCAGTTTACCCCGGAACACTGAAGCTTTCTTT. This encodes CASSLPRNTEAFF.

V is TRBV5-6 and J is TRBJ1-4, with D unclear. The CDR3 is 13 residues long. Trimming removed 4 bases at V and 8 bases at J, with 12 bases between. The germline V gene encodes CDR1 SGHDT and CDR2 YYEEEE. The DNA of the CDR3 is TGTGCCAGCAGCGTGGAGAGGTCGGAAAAACTGTTTTTT. It codes for CASSVERSEKLFF. The entire variable domain, with the rest obtained from reference TRBV5-6 and TRBJ1-4, is as follows: DAGVTQSPTHLIKTRGQQVTLRCSPKSGHDTVSWYQQALGQGPQFIFQYYEEEERQRGNFPDRFSGHQFPNYSSELNVNALLLGDSALYLCASSVERSEKLFFGSGTQLSVL.

This sequence joins TRBV15 and TRBJ2-1; the match to TRBD1 covers 12 bases. V lost 6 bases and J lost 8; bases outside the gene matches: 5. The V gene's germline CDR1 is LNHNV and CDR2 YYDKDF (reference sequence). CDR3 length: 14 residues. Here the CDR3 reads CATSRDRGHDEQFF. The CDR3 DNA sequence: TGTGCCACCAGTCGGGACAGGGGGCATGATGAGCAGTTCTTC. Looking up the rest from reference TRBV15 and TRBJ2-1 gives the full variable domain: DAMVIQNPRYQVTQFGKPVTLSCSQTLNHNVMYWYQQKSSQAPKLLFHYYDKDFNNEADTPDNFQSRRPNTSFCFLDIRSPGLGDTAMYLCATSRDRGHDEQFFGPGTRLTVL.

This chain uses TRBV19 with TRBJ1-1; no firm D call. This CDR3 has 14 residues. Per germline, CDR1 LNHDA and CDR2 SQIVND (reference sequence). V lost 3 bases and J 2 bases, leaving 10 bases between the germline ends. CDR3 bases: TGTGCCAGTAGTATCGGACCGGGAAACACTGAAGCTTTCTTT. Protein: CASSIGPGNTEAFF.

This clone was counted a few times. The rearrangement uses TRBV18 and TRBJ2-7, with 9 bases lining up with TRBD2. Per germline, CDR1 KGHSH and CDR2 LQKENI. CDR3 length equals 15 residues. V lost 5 bases, J lost 4 bases, and 9 bases stayed unmatched. CDR3 nucleotides: TGTGCCAGCTCAAGAGCGGGAGGCCTCACATACGAGCAGTACTTC. This gives the protein CASSRAGGLTYEQYF.

CDR3 DNA: TGTGCCAGTAGTGGGCAGGGGAGACCAAACACTGAAGCTTTCTTT. The encoded protein is CASSGQGRPNTEAFF. The chain uses TRBV19 and TRBJ1-1; perhaps TRBD1 as D (6 bases). With 5 bases removed from V and 2 bases from J, the gap between germline ends came to 15 bases. CDR1 and CDR2 from the germline V gene are LNHDA and SQIVND (reference sequence). This CDR3 is 15 amino acids long.

This clone was seen a single time. The V call is TRBV7-9, the J call TRBJ2-7; D remains unclear. V was cut by 5 bases and J by 4 bases, with 9 bases left in between. CDR1 and CDR2 from the germline V gene are SEHNR and FQNEAQ (reference sequence). The CDR3 spans 12 residues. For the CDR3, the DNA is TGTGCCAGCAGCGCGCCGAGATACGAGCAGTACTTC. It specifies CASSAPRYEQYF.

V usage is TRBV27 and J usage is TRBJ1-1, with D uncertain. V was shortened by 2 bases and J by 4 bases, with 8 bases between the two germline ends. CDR1 and CDR2 (germline): MNHEY, SMNVEV (reference sequence). CDR3 length: 13 amino acids. The CDR3 DNA follows: TGTGCCAGCAGTTTAAGCAGTTTCACTGAAGCTTTCTTT. Protein sequence: CASSLSSFTEAFF.

V usage is TRBV29-1 and J usage is TRBJ1-1; unclear D gene. Per germline, CDR1 SQVTM and CDR2 ANQGSEA. This CDR3 region has 11 residues. V was cut by 7 bases and J by 11 bases, with 17 bases left in between. The CDR3 DNA reads as TGCAGCGCCACGACTGGTTCGCCTGCTTTCTTT. This gives the protein CSATTGSPAFF.

This chain joins TRBV25-1 and TRBJ2-3, with a weak D call TRBD2 (5 bases). Trimming took 3 bases from V and 4 from J, leaving 8 bases between them. Per germline, CDR1 MGHDK and CDR2 SYGVNS. CDR3 length: 13 amino acids. The DNA of the CDR3 is TGTGCCAGCAGTGACGCGCGGGCAGATACGCAGTATTTT. This codes for CASSDARADTQYF. The complete variable domain, with remaining parts taken from reference TRBV25-1 and TRBJ2-3, reads EADIYQTPRYLVIGTGKKITLECSQTMGHDKMYWYQQDPGMELHLIHYSYGVNSTEKGDLSSESTVSRIRTEHFPLTLESARPSHTSQYLCASSDARADTQYFGPGTRLTVL.

There are a few counts of this clone. V and J are TRBV7-2 and TRBJ1-1; no definite D call. The CDR3 covers 14 residues. Trimming removed 3 bases from V and 8 bases from J, with 16 bases in between. CDR1 SGHTA and CDR2 FQGNSA come from the germline V gene. CDR3 region: CASSLRVEYGEAFF. The CDR3 DNA follows: TGTGCCAGCAGCTTGAGGGTGGAGTACGGGGAAGCTTTCTTT.

The chain is built from TRBV4-1 and TRBJ2-7; D could derive from TRBD1 or TRBD2 (5 bases each). The germline V and J ends were trimmed by 1 base and 3 bases, with 22 bases remaining between them. CDR1 and CDR2 (germline): MGHRA, YSYEKL. The CDR3 loop spans 18 amino acids. The CDR3 coding sequence is TGCGCCAGCAGCCAAGGGGGCAGGGACCATCTCCTGGACTACGAGCAGTACTTC. This encodes CASSQGGRDHLLDYEQYF.

The chain combines TRBV11-2 with TRBJ1-1; no reliable D call. The germline gives CDR1 SGHAT, CDR2 FQNNGV. This CDR3 has 15 residues. Trimming cost V 1 base and J 0 bases, with 9 bases left between them. The CDR3 here is CASSLAGKLNTEAFF. The DNA of the CDR3 is TGTGCCAGCAGCTTAGCCGGCAAATTGAACACTGAAGCTTTCTTT.

The V gene is TRBV6-5, the J gene TRBJ2-2; D might be TRBD1 (6 bases). This CDR3 has 14 residues. V gave up 4 bases and J gave up 4 bases, with 10 bases separating them. Germline V lookup: CDR1 MNHEY, CDR2 SVGAGI. CDR3 DNA sequence: TGTGCCAGCAGTTTGGACAGTCTCACCGGGGAGCTGTTTTTT. Residues: CASSLDSLTGELFF.

V usage is TRBV10-1 and J usage is TRBJ2-1; 8 nucleotides align to TRBD2. Trimming removed 8 bases from V and 3 bases from J; junction bases left unmatched: 6. The germline CDR1 and CDR2 sequences are WNHNN and SYGVQD (reference sequence). The CDR3 sequence is 14 residues long. The CDR3 coding sequence is TGCGCCAGCGGCGCGGGAGGTAACTACAATGAGCAGTTCTTC. This translates into CASGAGGNYNEQFF.

This sequence joins TRBV4-3 and TRBJ2-3; 9 bases map to TRBD1. This CDR3 comprises 16 residues. V was clipped by 1 base and J by 5 bases; unmatched bases: 7. Germline V lookup: CDR1 LGHNA, CDR2 YSLEER. The CDR3 here is CASSQVQGAVVDTQYF. For the CDR3, the DNA is TGCGCCAGCAGCCAAGTACAGGGGGCAGTCGTAGATACGCAGTATTTT.

V and J are TRBV2 and TRBJ2-5; D may match TRBD1 or TRBD2 (5 bases each). From germline, CDR1 is SNHLY and CDR2 FYNNEI. The CDR3 has 17 residues. Trimming pared 3 bases from V and 4 bases from J, leaving 21 bases between. For the CDR3, the DNA is TGTGCCAGCAGTGATGAGTATTGGGGGAGTTACGGAGAGACCCAGTACTTC. Its translation: CASSDEYWGSYGETQYF.

This rearrangement joins TRBV5-1 to TRBJ1-1, with D possibly matching TRBD1 (6 bases). This CDR3 comprises 17 residues. Germline V gives CDR1 SGHRS, CDR2 YFSETQ. Trimming removed 3 bases at V and 3 bases at J, with 21 bases between. CDR3 DNA sequence: TGCGCCAGCAGCTCTGTCGGGATGGGGGGCGCAGACACTGAAGCTTTCTTT. It translates to CASSSVGMGGADTEAFF.

The chain couples TRBV4-1 to TRBJ1-5, with D possibly TRBD1 on 6 matching bases. CDR1 is MGHRA, CDR2 YSYEKL, per germline. V lost 1 base to trimming and J lost 7 bases, with 14 bases between them. The CDR3 extends over 15 amino acids. The CDR3 DNA reads as TGCGCCAGCAGCCAAGCTTGGGGGCTTGAGCAGCCCCAGCATTTT. Its protein product is CASSQAWGLEQPQHF.

The CDR3 DNA follows: TGTGCCAGTAGTAACCCCACAGGGCGGAGAACTAATGAAAAACTGTTTTTT. Protein product: CASSNPTGRRTNEKLFF. V is TRBV19 and J is TRBJ1-4; perhaps TRBD1 as D (6 bases). The V gene lost 4 bases and the J gene lost 1 base, with 16 bases spanning the gap. The CDR3 runs to 17 residues. CDR1 is LNHDA, CDR2 SQIVND, per germline (reference sequence). The variable domain in full, completed from reference TRBV19 and TRBJ1-4, reads DGGITQSPKYLFRKEGQNVTLSCEQNLNHDAMYWYRQDPGQGLRLIYYSQIVNDFQKGDIAEGYSVSREKKESFPLTVTSAQKNPTAFYLCASSNPTGRRTNEKLFFGSGTQLSVL.

This clone was detected only once. The chain carries TRBV5-1 and TRBJ2-1; possible D gene TRBD2, 6 bases. From germline, CDR1 is SGHRS and CDR2 YFSETQ. The CDR3 contains 15 residues. Trimming shortened V by 1 base and J by 4 bases, and 12 bases separated the two germline ends. The CDR3: CASSLRGLSYNEQFF. The CDR3 DNA sequence: TGCGCCAGCAGCTTGAGGGGACTTAGTTACAATGAGCAGTTCTTC.

J is TRBJ2-3 and V is TRBV28; no reliable D call. V was clipped by 8 bases and J by 4 bases, with 4 bases between them. The CDR3 is 10 amino acids. Germline CDR1 MDHEN, CDR2 SYDVKM. CDR3 protein: CASFSDTQYF. The CDR3 DNA sequence: TGTGCCAGCTTCTCAGATACGCAGTATTTT.

The chain uses TRBV29-1 and TRBJ1-1; TRBD1 aligns across 8 bases. CDR1 and CDR2 from the germline V gene are SQVTM and ANQGSEA. The CDR3 is made up of 15 amino acids. V shed 0 bases and J 1 base; nucleotides not matched to a gene: 4. The CDR3 here is CSVEDQTGENTEAFF. The CDR3 bases are TGCAGCGTTGAAGACCAGACAGGGGAGAACACTGAAGCTTTCTTT.